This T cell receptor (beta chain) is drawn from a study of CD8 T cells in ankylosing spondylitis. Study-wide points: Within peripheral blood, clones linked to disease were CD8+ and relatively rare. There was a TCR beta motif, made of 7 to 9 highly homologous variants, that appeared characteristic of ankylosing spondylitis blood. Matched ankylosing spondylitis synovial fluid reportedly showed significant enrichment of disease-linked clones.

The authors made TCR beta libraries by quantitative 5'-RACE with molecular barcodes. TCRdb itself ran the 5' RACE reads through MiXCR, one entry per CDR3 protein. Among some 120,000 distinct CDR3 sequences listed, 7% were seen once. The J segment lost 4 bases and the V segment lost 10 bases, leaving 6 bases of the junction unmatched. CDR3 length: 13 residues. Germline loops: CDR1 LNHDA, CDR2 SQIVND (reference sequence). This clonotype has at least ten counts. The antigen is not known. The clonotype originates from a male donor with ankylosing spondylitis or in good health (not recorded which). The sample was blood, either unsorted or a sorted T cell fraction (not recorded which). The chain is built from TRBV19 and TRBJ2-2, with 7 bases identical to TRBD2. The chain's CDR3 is CATSRTSTGELFF. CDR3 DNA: TGTGCCACCTCCCGGACTAGCACCGGGGAGCTGTTTTTT.